Here is one T cell receptor (beta chain) with its context. The V and J ends lost 5 bases and 0 bases respectively, with 8 bases between them. Looked up from germline, CDR1 is MDHEN and CDR2 is SYDVKM. This CDR3 has 14 residues. This record comes from a study of shared clonotypes between healthy human individuals. The naive CD8 subset, CD45RO-negative cells positively selected for CCR7, excluded terminally differentiated effector memory CD45RA+ cells. Profiling relied on immunoSEQ multiplex PCR, and the TCRdb table lists in-frame clones only, not all of them. The data hold more than 2 million clones, with roughly 94% observed a single time.

The V call is TRBV28, the J call TRBJ2-1; TRBD1 might be the D (6 bases). The sequenced sample was naive CD8+ T cells sorted from blood. The sequence was collected from a man aged 18 to 29 in good health. This CDR3 is CASSQGSSYNEQFF. In DNA form, the CDR3 reads TGTGCCAGCAGTCAGGGGAGCTCCTACAATGAGCAGTTCTTC.